Listed below are T cell receptor beta chains from one sample, sequenced in a study of T cell repertoires in cytomegalovirus infection. No antigen has been assigned to these receptors. In TCRdb, the reads were re-called with MiXCR into one record per CDR3 protein. In the table there are 750,000 to 950,000 distinct CDR3 sequences, almost 30% of which are singletons. The starting material was cultured CD8+ T cells from PBMCs, obtained from culture after CMV antigen stimulation. The receptors were sampled from a human donor in good health (CMV status not recorded). Some clones in this sample may be carry-over from other donors' samples. CDR3s include the opening cysteine and the closing phenylalanine or tryptophan. Clone size is not always given. Where it is, it says once, few, many or a class for expanded clones.

v_call clone_size cdr3_aa
TRBV7-9 many CASSFGRNYGYTF
TRBV12-3/TRBV12-4 . CASSIGAGGNIQYF
TRBV11-3 . CASSPGEGSGETQYF
TRBV12-3/TRBV12-4 . CASISSGGVYSNQPQHF
TRBV7-6 . CASSLGWGEEDNQPQHF
TRBV19 few CASSENRDTSNTEAFF
TRBV6-1 once CASSCLRRAPSTDTQYF
TRBV6-2/TRBV6-3 . CASSYETGLLRGYTF
TRBV11-2 few CASSLAFPGELFF
TRBV15 once CATSRDRAINEQFF
TRBV6-1 once CASSELFDTQYF
TRBV10-2 few CASSLDTLTLHF
TRBV6-5 many CASSYSGLRNEQFF
TRBV7-2 few CASSTIGGEGYEQYF
TRBV6-1 . CASSEASRFTPRNEQFF
TRBV12-3/TRBV12-4 once CASTGGLVGELFF
TRBV6-5 . CASSYRLAGGRLRSTDTQYF
TRBV28 . CASLPGDRGLDTEAFF
TRBV7-3 . CASSKGGGSQETQYF
TRBV29-1 . CSVEEAAGGERYEQFF
TRBV14 . CASSQYGQGDSEQFF
TRBV7-6 few CASSQAGGLGQFF
TRBV6-5 few CASRYYPEDWTDTQYF
TRBV6-2/TRBV6-3 . CASSYPKQSSTGELFF
TRBV7-6 many CASSLVETVSNQPQHF
TRBV7-2 many CASSLNRINQPQHF
TRBV6-1 few CASTHGTEAFF
TRBV2 . CASPLLGGKTEAFF
TRBV7-2 many CASSPVGSGNTIYF
TRBV2 . CASWGGLWQPQHF
TRBV20-1 . CSAENTNQGNGYTF
TRBV12-3/TRBV12-4 many CASSPAGEDTQYF
TRBV7-9 . CASSLGGEPYNEQFF
TRBV5-6 . CASSPFIVRGQGDNEQFF
TRBV7-9 . CASSLVRRLSSGANVLTF
TRBV5-1 . CASSLPPGQGAYEQYF